These T cell receptor beta chains were read from a single sample in a study of T cell responses to AZD1222 COVID-19 vaccine. Method: immunoSEQ multiplex PCR; TCRdb's copy keeps in-frame clones and lacks some. The profile shows 70,000 to 85,000 clones, roughly four fifths of them singletons. The sequencing used peripheral blood, collected on day 0 of AZD1222 vaccination. The receptors were gathered from an adult in good health. The CDR3 runs from the conserved cysteine through the conserved F or W. D genes are given only for firm matches. Where a row states a size, it is once, few, many or the class of an expanded clone; other rows omit it.

v_call: TRBV5-4
clone_size: .
d_call: .
j_call: TRBJ1-1
cdr3_nt: TGTGCCAGCAGCGGGGGCCGAGGCACTGAAGCTTTCTTT
cdr3_aa: CASSGGRGTEAFF

v_call: TRBV19
clone_size: .
d_call: .
j_call: TRBJ1-6
cdr3_nt: TGTGCCAGTAGTTTCGAGACAGAGCGGAATTCACCCCTCCACTTT
cdr3_aa: CASSFETERNSPLHF

v_call: TRBV14
clone_size: .
d_call: .
j_call: TRBJ2-5
cdr3_nt: TGTGCCAGCAGCCCCTTGAGACAGTTGTCCCAAGAGACCCAGTACTTC
cdr3_aa: CASSPLRQLSQETQYF

v_call: TRBV19
clone_size: .
d_call: .
j_call: TRBJ1-1
cdr3_nt: TGTGCCAGTAGTATCAGCAGGGACACTGAAGCTTTCTTT
cdr3_aa: CASSISRDTEAFF

v_call: TRBV5-1
clone_size: .
d_call: .
j_call: TRBJ1-3
cdr3_nt: TGCGCCAGCAGCCAAGAGGGAAACACCATATATTTT
cdr3_aa: CASSQEGNTIYF

v_call: TRBV10-3
clone_size: .
d_call: TRBD2
j_call: TRBJ2-1
cdr3_nt: TGTGCCATCAGCCCGGGACTAGCTGCGTCCGATGAGCAGTTCTTC
cdr3_aa: CAISPGLAASDEQFF

v_call: TRBV5-1
clone_size: once
d_call: TRBD2
j_call: TRBJ2-5
cdr3_nt: TGCGCCAGCACGTGGCGGGGGGCCCGTGAGACCCAGTACTTC
cdr3_aa: CASTWRGARETQYF

v_call: TRBV19
clone_size: .
d_call: .
j_call: TRBJ1-5
cdr3_nt: TGTGCCAGTAGAAGAGAATCGGGGTCCTATAGGGCTAGCAATCAGCCCCAGCATTTT
cdr3_aa: CASRRESGSYRASNQPQHF

v_call: TRBV30
clone_size: .
d_call: TRBD1
j_call: TRBJ1-1
cdr3_nt: TGTGCCTGGAGCCGAACAGGGGATTACACTGAAGCTTTCTTT
cdr3_aa: CAWSRTGDYTEAFF

v_call: TRBV4-3
clone_size: large
d_call: .
j_call: TRBJ1-1
cdr3_nt: TGCGCCAGCAGCCAAGACCCACAGGGTGACGGGAACACTGAAGCTTTCTTT
cdr3_aa: CASSQDPQGDGNTEAFF

v_call: TRBV3-1/TRBV3-2
clone_size: .
d_call: .
j_call: TRBJ2-7
cdr3_nt: TGTGCCAGCAGCCAAGACGGTGCGGACGGACCCTACGAGCAGTACTTC
cdr3_aa: CASSQDGADGPYEQYF

v_call: TRBV7-9
clone_size: .
d_call: .
j_call: TRBJ1-3
cdr3_nt: TGTGCCAGCAGCCCTCCCAGCGGCGGGGGAAACACCATATATTTT
cdr3_aa: CASSPPSGGGNTIYF

v_call: TRBV5-1
clone_size: once
d_call: .
j_call: TRBJ1-1
cdr3_nt: TGCGCCAGCAGCCCCGGCGGGGGGCGAAGCACTGAAGCTTTCTTT
cdr3_aa: CASSPGGGRSTEAFF

v_call: TRBV27
clone_size: .
d_call: .
j_call: TRBJ1-5
cdr3_nt: TGTGCCAGCATTATGAGGCGCCCCCAGCATTTT
cdr3_aa: CASIMRRPQHF

v_call: TRBV24-1
clone_size: .
d_call: .
j_call: TRBJ1-1
cdr3_nt: TGTGCCACCAGTGATGGGGGAACTCGAGCTTTCTTT
cdr3_aa: CATSDGGTRAFF

v_call: TRBV6-2/TRBV6-3
clone_size: .
d_call: .
j_call: TRBJ2-7
cdr3_nt: TGTGCCAGCAGTTACTCGCCAATCTACGAGCAGTACTTC
cdr3_aa: CASSYSPIYEQYF

v_call: TRBV19
clone_size: .
d_call: .
j_call: TRBJ1-2
cdr3_nt: TGTGCCAGTAGTATAGGGACAGATGTAAATTCCTATGGCTACACCTTC
cdr3_aa: CASSIGTDVNSYGYTF

v_call: TRBV5-6
clone_size: .
d_call: .
j_call: TRBJ2-2
cdr3_nt: TGTGCCAGCAGCCCTGGGACGGGGGGCAGGGGCACCGGGGAGCTGTTTTTT
cdr3_aa: CASSPGTGGRGTGELFF

v_call: TRBV7-2
clone_size: .
d_call: TRBD1
j_call: TRBJ1-1
cdr3_nt: TGTGCCAGCAGGTGGGGACAGGGTTTCACTGAAGCTTTCTTT
cdr3_aa: CASRWGQGFTEAFF

v_call: TRBV19
clone_size: .
d_call: TRBD1
j_call: TRBJ1-3
cdr3_nt: TGTGCCAGTATCCCGGGACAGGGAAGGGGAAACACCATATATTTT
cdr3_aa: CASIPGQGRGNTIYF

v_call: TRBV4-3
clone_size: .
d_call: .
j_call: TRBJ2-1
cdr3_nt: TGCGCCAGCAGCCAAGAGATGGTGGCGGGGGCAAATAAGAGCTCCTACAATGAGCAGTTCTTC
cdr3_aa: CASSQEMVAGANKSSYNEQFF

v_call: TRBV7-9
clone_size: .
d_call: TRBD2
j_call: TRBJ2-3
cdr3_nt: TGTGCCAGCAGCTTACGCCTAGCGGGAGGACCCACAGATACGCAGTATTTT
cdr3_aa: CASSLRLAGGPTDTQYF

v_call: TRBV7-8
clone_size: .
d_call: .
j_call: TRBJ1-5
cdr3_nt: TGTGCCAGCAGCTTAGTACAGGAGAATCAGCCCCAGCATTTT
cdr3_aa: CASSLVQENQPQHF

v_call: TRBV7-2
clone_size: .
d_call: TRBD2
j_call: TRBJ2-3
cdr3_nt: TGTGCCAGCCACGGGACCGGGGGGGGGACAGATACGCAGTATTTT
cdr3_aa: CASHGTGGGTDTQYF

v_call: TRBV10-2
clone_size: few
d_call: .
j_call: TRBJ1-1
cdr3_nt: TGCGCCAGCAGTGACGTTGAGTACGAAAACACTGAAGCTTTCTTT
cdr3_aa: CASSDVEYENTEAFF

v_call: TRBV6-5
clone_size: .
d_call: TRBD2
j_call: TRBJ2-1
cdr3_nt: TGTGCCAGCAGTTTGAACCTAGCGGGAGGCCACAATGAGCAGTTCTTC
cdr3_aa: CASSLNLAGGHNEQFF

v_call: TRBV7-2
clone_size: .
d_call: .
j_call: TRBJ2-2
cdr3_nt: TGTGCCAGCAGCTACACAGGGTTGAGTACCGGGGAGCTGTTTTTT
cdr3_aa: CASSYTGLSTGELFF

v_call: TRBV6-6
clone_size: .
d_call: .
j_call: TRBJ2-6
cdr3_nt: TGTGCCAGCAGAGATCGAGGTTCTGGGGCCAACGTCCTGACTTTC
cdr3_aa: CASRDRGSGANVLTF

v_call: TRBV7-6
clone_size: .
d_call: TRBD1
j_call: TRBJ1-6
cdr3_nt: TGTGCCAGCAGCTTAGGGACAGGTCCGACAATAAGCTCCTATAATTCACCCCTCCACTTT
cdr3_aa: CASSLGTGPTISSYNSPLHF

v_call: TRBV29-1
clone_size: .
d_call: .
j_call: TRBJ2-3
cdr3_nt: TGCAGCGTTGAAGGGACACGGTCTAGCACAGATACGCAGTATTTT
cdr3_aa: CSVEGTRSSTDTQYF

v_call: TRBV15
clone_size: few
d_call: .
j_call: TRBJ1-4
cdr3_nt: TGTGCCACCAGCAGAGAAAGTGTTATGGGGACCGCAACTAATGAAAAACTGTTTTTT
cdr3_aa: CATSRESVMGTATNEKLFF

v_call: TRBV19
clone_size: once
d_call: .
j_call: TRBJ1-1
cdr3_nt: TGTGCCAGTTCCGGAGAGGGCTGGGGCACTGAAGCTTTCTTT
cdr3_aa: CASSGEGWGTEAFF

v_call: TRBV27
clone_size: .
d_call: TRBD1
j_call: TRBJ1-2
cdr3_nt: TGTGCCAGCAGTATAACCGGGACAGGGGGAGATTCGGGCTACACCTTC
cdr3_aa: CASSITGTGGDSGYTF

v_call: TRBV18
clone_size: once
d_call: TRBD1
j_call: TRBJ2-6
cdr3_nt: TGTGCCAGCTCACCACGACAGGGGGATAAAGCTGGGGCCAACGTCCTGACTTTC
cdr3_aa: CASSPRQGDKAGANVLTF

v_call: TRBV15
clone_size: .
d_call: .
j_call: TRBJ2-2
cdr3_nt: TGTGCCACCAGCAGAGTTACCGACAGCACCGGGGAGCTGTTTTTT
cdr3_aa: CATSRVTDSTGELFF

v_call: TRBV2
clone_size: .
d_call: .
j_call: TRBJ1-1
cdr3_nt: TGTGCCACCGTTATGGGCACTGAAGCTTTCTTT
cdr3_aa: CATVMGTEAFF

v_call: TRBV7-8
clone_size: .
d_call: TRBD1
j_call: TRBJ2-1
cdr3_nt: TGTGCCAGCAGCTTAGGACAGGGGGCGGCCAATGAGCAGTTCTTC
cdr3_aa: CASSLGQGAANEQFF

v_call: TRBV27
clone_size: few
d_call: .
j_call: TRBJ1-1
cdr3_nt: TGTGCCAGCAGTTTATGGAAGAACACTGAAGCTTTCTTT
cdr3_aa: CASSLWKNTEAFF

v_call: TRBV4-3
clone_size: .
d_call: TRBD1
j_call: TRBJ2-7
cdr3_nt: TGCGCCAGCAGCCCATACGTGACAGGGGAGACCTACGAGCAGTACTTC
cdr3_aa: CASSPYVTGETYEQYF

v_call: TRBV6-5
clone_size: .
d_call: .
j_call: TRBJ2-2
cdr3_nt: TGTGCCAGCACCATGGCAGGGTTCACCGGGGAGCTGTTTTTT
cdr3_aa: CASTMAGFTGELFF

v_call: TRBV6-2/TRBV6-3
clone_size: few
d_call: .
j_call: TRBJ1-2
cdr3_nt: TGTGCCAGCAGTTACGGCTATGGCTACACCTTC
cdr3_aa: CASSYGYGYTF

v_call: TRBV6-6
clone_size: few
d_call: .
j_call: TRBJ1-1
cdr3_nt: TGTGCCAGCACCAGGGAGGGGACACCCGTCGAAGCTTTCTTT
cdr3_aa: CASTREGTPVEAFF

v_call: TRBV7-9
clone_size: .
d_call: .
j_call: TRBJ1-3
cdr3_nt: TGTGCCAGCAGCTCCAGGTCTAGGGCTGACACCATATATTTT
cdr3_aa: CASSSRSRADTIYF

v_call: TRBV5-1
clone_size: .
d_call: .
j_call: TRBJ2-7
cdr3_nt: TGCGCCAGCAGCTCGCCGACTGGCATCTCCTACGAGCAGTACTTC
cdr3_aa: CASSSPTGISYEQYF

v_call: TRBV2
clone_size: .
d_call: .
j_call: TRBJ2-7
cdr3_nt: TGTGCCAGCAGTGAAGGCATGGATATTCCGCTACGGGAACTTAGCGGCCGACCGGACGAGCAGTACTTC
cdr3_aa: CASSEGMDIPLRELSGRPDEQYF

v_call: TRBV27
clone_size: .
d_call: .
j_call: TRBJ1-1
cdr3_nt: TGTGCCAGCAGTTTAGGAAGTGGGTTCCGCACTGAAGCTTTCTTT
cdr3_aa: CASSLGSGFRTEAFF

v_call: TRBV3-1/TRBV3-2
clone_size: .
d_call: .
j_call: TRBJ2-5
cdr3_nt: TGTGCCAGCAGCCAAGATCCGGGACGGGAGACCCAGTACTTC
cdr3_aa: CASSQDPGRETQYF

v_call: TRBV7-6
clone_size: .
d_call: .
j_call: TRBJ1-5
cdr3_nt: TGTGCCAGCAGCCCTTCGGGCAATCAGCCCCAGCATTTT
cdr3_aa: CASSPSGNQPQHF

v_call: TRBV6-2/TRBV6-3
clone_size: .
d_call: .
j_call: TRBJ2-2
cdr3_nt: TGTGCCAGCAGTTGGAACACCGGGGAGCTGTTTTTT
cdr3_aa: CASSWNTGELFF

v_call: TRBV6-5
clone_size: .
d_call: TRBD1
j_call: TRBJ1-2
cdr3_nt: TGTGCCAGCAGTTCGGGACAGGGGTCCTATGGCTACACCTTC
cdr3_aa: CASSSGQGSYGYTF

v_call: TRBV19
clone_size: .
d_call: .
j_call: TRBJ2-1
cdr3_nt: TGTGCCAGTAGATCCGGGGGTAATGAGCAGTTCTTC
cdr3_aa: CASRSGGNEQFF

v_call: TRBV19
clone_size: .
d_call: .
j_call: TRBJ1-3
cdr3_nt: TGTGCCAGTAGTATTGAGAGACGGAACACCATATATTTT
cdr3_aa: CASSIERRNTIYF

v_call: TRBV12-5
clone_size: .
d_call: .
j_call: TRBJ1-5
cdr3_nt: TGTGCTAGTGGTCTGCCGACGGGGGTTTATCAGCCCCAGCATTTT
cdr3_aa: CASGLPTGVYQPQHF

v_call: TRBV3-1/TRBV3-2
clone_size: .
d_call: .
j_call: TRBJ2-7
cdr3_nt: TGTGCCACACGAGGGGTGGTCGAGCAGTACTTC
cdr3_aa: CATRGVVEQYF

v_call: TRBV7-9
clone_size: .
d_call: .
j_call: TRBJ1-2
cdr3_nt: TGTGCCCTAACCGATGGGGCGTACTATGGCTACACCTTC
cdr3_aa: CALTDGAYYGYTF